This is a list of T cell receptor beta chains from one sample in a study of beta chain features in type 1 diabetes. The assay was immunoSEQ multiplex PCR, and TCRdb's table has in-frame clones only and misses some. This table has around 44,000 clones, 50% appearing once. The sample consisted of stem cell memory CD4+ T cells from blood. The receptor source for this set is a woman aged 25 to 39 in good health. The CDR3 runs from the conserved cysteine through the conserved F or W. The order of the fields is V gene, D gene, clone size, J gene, CDR3 DNA, CDR3 protein. The D gene is left open where the match is weak. The size field is filled for only some rows; it gives once, few, many or a size class.

v_gene: TRBV7-3; d_gene: TRBD2; abundance: NA; j_gene: TRBJ2-7; CDR3nt: TGTGCCAGCAGCTTAACGATAGTAGTTAAAGGGCGGGAGGGGTACTACGAGCAGTACTTC; CDR3aa: CASSLTIVVKGREGYYEQYF
v_gene: TRBV11-2; d_gene: TRBD2; abundance: NA; j_gene: TRBJ2-1; CDR3nt: TGTGCCAGCAGCTTCTCCACTAGCGGGATATCAAGTGAGCAGTTCTTC; CDR3aa: CASSFSTSGISSEQFF
v_gene: TRBV9; d_gene: TRBD1; abundance: NA; j_gene: TRBJ1-1; CDR3nt: TGTGCCAGCAGCAAGGGGGCCATGAACACTGAAGCTTTCTTT; CDR3aa: CASSKGAMNTEAFF
v_gene: TRBV7-9; d_gene: NA; abundance: few; j_gene: TRBJ2-1; CDR3nt: TGTGCCAGCAGCCCCGCCGGGAATGAGCAGTTCTTC; CDR3aa: CASSPAGNEQFF
v_gene: TRBV7-3; d_gene: NA; abundance: NA; j_gene: TRBJ2-1; CDR3nt: TGTGCCAGCAGCTCAGGTTCCCGTGATGAGCAGTTCTTC; CDR3aa: CASSSGSRDEQFF
v_gene: TRBV5-8; d_gene: NA; abundance: few; j_gene: TRBJ2-2; CDR3nt: TGTGCCAGCAGCTTGAATCTTGTAAGCGCCGGGGAGCTGTTTTTT; CDR3aa: CASSLNLVSAGELFF
v_gene: TRBV4-1; d_gene: NA; abundance: NA; j_gene: TRBJ2-5; CDR3nt: TGCGCCAGCAGCCCCACCCTAACGGAGACCCAGTACTTC; CDR3aa: CASSPTLTETQYF
v_gene: TRBV29-1; d_gene: NA; abundance: NA; j_gene: TRBJ1-5; CDR3nt: TGCAGCGTTCAACTACAGGGTAATCAGCCCCAGCATTTT; CDR3aa: CSVQLQGNQPQHF
v_gene: TRBV29-1; d_gene: NA; abundance: NA; j_gene: TRBJ2-7; CDR3nt: TGCAGCGCTACGAGACAGTCAAGCTACGAGCAGTACTTC; CDR3aa: CSATRQSSYEQYF
v_gene: TRBV19; d_gene: NA; abundance: few; j_gene: TRBJ2-5; CDR3nt: TGTGCCAGTAGTATCGGGGTCGGAGAGACCCAGTACTTC; CDR3aa: CASSIGVGETQYF
v_gene: TRBV7-9; d_gene: NA; abundance: NA; j_gene: TRBJ2-3; CDR3nt: TGTGCCAGCAGCCTCGGACATCATATCGATACGCAGTATTTT; CDR3aa: CASSLGHHIDTQYF
v_gene: TRBV30; d_gene: NA; abundance: NA; j_gene: TRBJ1-2; CDR3nt: TGTGCCTGGAAGAGGAATGTCGGACAGCACTATGGCTACACCTTC; CDR3aa: CAWKRNVGQHYGYTF
v_gene: TRBV6-5; d_gene: NA; abundance: NA; j_gene: TRBJ1-1; CDR3nt: TGTGCCAGCAGTTACTCGGTAAGGGGCACTGAAGCTTTCTTT; CDR3aa: CASSYSVRGTEAFF
v_gene: TRBV4-3; d_gene: NA; abundance: NA; j_gene: TRBJ2-2; CDR3nt: TGCGCCAGCAGCCAAGGGACGGGAGCTCTTGGCGGGGAGCTGTTTTTT; CDR3aa: CASSQGTGALGGELFF
v_gene: TRBV7-2; d_gene: TRBD2; abundance: NA; j_gene: TRBJ2-1; CDR3nt: TGTGCCAGCAGCTTAGGCAGCGGGAGTAACAATGAGCAGTTCTTC; CDR3aa: CASSLGSGSNNEQFF
v_gene: TRBV28; d_gene: NA; abundance: NA; j_gene: TRBJ2-7; CDR3nt: TGTGCCAGCACGACCGAGGGCGAGATCTCCGAGCAGTACTTC; CDR3aa: CASTTEGEISEQYF
v_gene: TRBV29-1; d_gene: NA; abundance: NA; j_gene: TRBJ2-7; CDR3nt: TGCAGCGTTAACGACAACGGCTACGAGCAGTACTTC; CDR3aa: CSVNDNGYEQYF
v_gene: TRBV25-1; d_gene: NA; abundance: NA; j_gene: TRBJ2-3; CDR3nt: TGTGCCAGCAGTGAACTAGCTCCAGATACGCAGTATTTT; CDR3aa: CASSELAPDTQYF
v_gene: TRBV18; d_gene: TRBD1; abundance: NA; j_gene: TRBJ2-7; CDR3nt: TGTGCCAGCTCACTGGGGACAGGGGGCATTTACGAGCAGTACTTC; CDR3aa: CASSLGTGGIYEQYF
v_gene: TRBV5-4; d_gene: TRBD2; abundance: NA; j_gene: TRBJ2-1; CDR3nt: TGTGCCAGCAGCACCGGGACTAGCGGGAGCTCCTACAATGAGCAGTTCTTC; CDR3aa: CASSTGTSGSSYNEQFF
v_gene: TRBV15; d_gene: TRBD2; abundance: once; j_gene: TRBJ2-5; CDR3nt: TGTGCCACCAGACTGGGGACTAGCGGTAACTTCCAAGAGACCCAGTACTTC; CDR3aa: CATRLGTSGNFQETQYF
v_gene: TRBV28; d_gene: TRBD1; abundance: NA; j_gene: TRBJ2-7; CDR3nt: TGTGCCAGCAGCCGCGCCGATAGGGGGCGGCTTAACGAGCAGTACTTC; CDR3aa: CASSRADRGRLNEQYF
v_gene: TRBV7-2; d_gene: NA; abundance: NA; j_gene: TRBJ2-3; CDR3nt: TGTGCCAGCAGCTTAGCGGGCACTACGCAGTATTTT; CDR3aa: CASSLAGTTQYF
v_gene: TRBV7-8; d_gene: TRBD1; abundance: NA; j_gene: TRBJ1-2; CDR3nt: TGTGCCAGCAGCTGGACAGGGGAGGGCTATGGCTACACCTTC; CDR3aa: CASSWTGEGYGYTF
v_gene: TRBV5-1; d_gene: TRBD1; abundance: NA; j_gene: TRBJ1-1; CDR3nt: TGCGCCAGCACCCACCAAGGGGGCAATACTGAAGCTTTCTTT; CDR3aa: CASTHQGGNTEAFF
v_gene: TRBV7-9; d_gene: TRBD1; abundance: NA; j_gene: TRBJ1-1; CDR3nt: TGTGCCAGCAGCTTGGGACAGGGGTCGGTGCGCACTGAAGCTTTCTTT; CDR3aa: CASSLGQGSVRTEAFF
v_gene: TRBV7-2; d_gene: TRBD2; abundance: NA; j_gene: TRBJ2-3; CDR3nt: TGTGCCAGCAGCGGGAGACTAGCGGGAGACGGGACAGATACGCAGTATTTT; CDR3aa: CASSGRLAGDGTDTQYF
v_gene: TRBV19; d_gene: TRBD2; abundance: few; j_gene: TRBJ2-1; CDR3nt: TGTGCCAGTAGTATCATTGGTAGCGGGAGTAATAGTCCCCACAATGAGCAGTTCTTC; CDR3aa: CASSIIGSGSNSPHNEQFF
v_gene: TRBV27; d_gene: NA; abundance: once; j_gene: TRBJ1-4; CDR3nt: TGTGCCAGCAGTTTATCAAGGCAGGGAGGTGAAAAACTGTTTTTT; CDR3aa: CASSLSRQGGEKLFF
v_gene: TRBV7-2; d_gene: NA; abundance: few; j_gene: TRBJ2-7; CDR3nt: TGTGCCAGCAGCTTAAAAGTTGCCGGGTCCTACGAGCAGTACTTC; CDR3aa: CASSLKVAGSYEQYF
v_gene: TRBV5-4; d_gene: TRBD1; abundance: once; j_gene: TRBJ2-7; CDR3nt: TGTGCCAGCAGCTTAGGTGGGACAGAGACCTACGAGCAGTACTTC; CDR3aa: CASSLGGTETYEQYF
v_gene: TRBV5-4; d_gene: NA; abundance: few; j_gene: TRBJ2-5; CDR3nt: TGTGCCAGCAGCTTGGTCGCGACTAGAGGACCGGAGACCCAGTACTTC; CDR3aa: CASSLVATRGPETQYF